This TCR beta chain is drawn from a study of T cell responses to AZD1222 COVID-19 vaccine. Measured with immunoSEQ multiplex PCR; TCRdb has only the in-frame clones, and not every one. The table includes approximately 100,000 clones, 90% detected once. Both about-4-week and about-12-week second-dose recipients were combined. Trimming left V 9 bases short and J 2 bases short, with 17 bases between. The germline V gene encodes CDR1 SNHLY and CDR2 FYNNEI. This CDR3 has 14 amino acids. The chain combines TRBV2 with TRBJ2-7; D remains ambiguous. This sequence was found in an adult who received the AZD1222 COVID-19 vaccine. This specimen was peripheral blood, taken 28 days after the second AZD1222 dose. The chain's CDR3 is CASKSRFLTYEQYF. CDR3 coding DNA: TGTGCCAGTAAATCCAGGTTCCTAACCTACGAGCAGTACTTC.